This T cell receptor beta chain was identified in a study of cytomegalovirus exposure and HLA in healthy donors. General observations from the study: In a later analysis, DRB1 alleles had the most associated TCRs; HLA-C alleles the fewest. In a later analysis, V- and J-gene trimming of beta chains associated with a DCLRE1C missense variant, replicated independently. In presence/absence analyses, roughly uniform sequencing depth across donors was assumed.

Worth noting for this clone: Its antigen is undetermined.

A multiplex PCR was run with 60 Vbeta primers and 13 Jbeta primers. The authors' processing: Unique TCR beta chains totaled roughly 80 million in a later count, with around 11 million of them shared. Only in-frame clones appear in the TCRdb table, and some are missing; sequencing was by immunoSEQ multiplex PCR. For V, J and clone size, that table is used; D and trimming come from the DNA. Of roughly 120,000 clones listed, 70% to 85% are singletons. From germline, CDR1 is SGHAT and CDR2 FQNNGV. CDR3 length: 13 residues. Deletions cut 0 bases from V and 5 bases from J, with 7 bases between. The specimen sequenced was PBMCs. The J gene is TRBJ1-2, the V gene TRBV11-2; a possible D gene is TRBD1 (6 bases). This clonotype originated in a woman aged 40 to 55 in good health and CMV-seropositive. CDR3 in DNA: TGTGCCAGCAGCTTAGAGCAGGGGTATGGCTACACCTTC. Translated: CASSLEQGYGYTF.